The present entry profiles one TCR beta chain with its context. Its antigen is as yet unknown. Libraries were prepared by immunoSEQ multiplex PCR; TCRdb keeps only in-frame clonotypes and omits some of them. The profile covers 55,000 to 75,000 clones, with about 91% appearing a single time and about 3.8% taken by the ten largest. This sample was taken from a study of OX40 agonist ivuxolimab in advanced cancers. Whole-study findings and limits: In general, CD8+ T cells held more expanded clones than CD4+ did, on average. Low normalized T-cell clonal expansion was also seen in some nonresponders. Among the lowest peripheral clonal expansion occurred in 0.1-3.0 mg/kg partial responders.

The germline gives CDR1 MNHEY, CDR2 SVGAGI. Trimming left V 0 bases short and J 8 bases short, with 17 bases between. This CDR3 is built from 16 residues. The clonotype was recovered from an adult with an advanced solid tumor such as melanoma, head and neck, liver or kidney cancer. The specimen was CD4+ or CD8+ T cells sorted from blood, collected in a trial of the OX40 agonist ivuxolimab. The genes are TRBV6-5 and TRBJ2-4; D could derive from TRBD1 or TRBD2 (5 bases each). The DNA for the CDR3 is TGTGCCAGCAGTTACTCGAACAGTGGGGGTTTCGACATTCAGTACTTC. Encoded protein: CASSYSNSGGFDIQYF.